A selection of T cell receptor beta chains follows, all from one sample in a study of T cell changes during pregnancy in multiple sclerosis. The protocol was immunoSEQ multiplex PCR, while the TCRdb copy is restricted to in-frame clones and leaves out a portion. The data show 90,000 to 120,000 clones, around 94% seen once. The material was peripheral blood, obtained in the second trimester of pregnancy. The receptors stem from a female donor with multiple sclerosis, enrolled in a pregnancy study. CDR3s include the opening cysteine and the closing phenylalanine or tryptophan. The D gene is left open where the match is weak. Clone size is shown for a subset of rows, as once, few, many or a class of expanded clone.

d_gene: -
abundance: -
v_gene: TRBV9
j_gene: TRBJ1-1
CDR3aa: CASSAGPTTNTEAFF
CDR3nt: TGTGCCAGCAGCGCGGGTCCCACTACGAACACTGAAGCTTTCTTT

d_gene: TRBD1
abundance: -
v_gene: TRBV19
j_gene: TRBJ1-2
CDR3aa: CASSVASGGTYGYTF
CDR3nt: TGTGCCAGTAGTGTTGCCTCAGGGGGGACCTATGGCTACACCTTC

d_gene: -
abundance: -
v_gene: TRBV5-6
j_gene: TRBJ1-5
CDR3aa: CASSLYLTKAGNQPQHF
CDR3nt: TGTGCCAGCAGCTTGTATTTGACAAAAGCCGGCAATCAGCCCCAGCATTTT

d_gene: TRBD1
abundance: -
v_gene: TRBV5-6
j_gene: TRBJ1-1
CDR3aa: CASSLGGTANTEAFF
CDR3nt: TGTGCCAGCAGCCTCGGTGGGACAGCTAACACTGAAGCTTTCTTT

d_gene: -
abundance: -
v_gene: TRBV4-1
j_gene: TRBJ2-2
CDR3aa: CASSPTWGANTGELFF
CDR3nt: TGCGCCAGCAGCCCGACTTGGGGGGCGAACACCGGGGAGCTGTTTTTT

d_gene: TRBD2
abundance: -
v_gene: TRBV5-4
j_gene: TRBJ2-7
CDR3aa: CASSPAQTGGPAKEQYF
CDR3nt: TGTGCCAGCAGCCCCGCCCAAACGGGAGGGCCGGCTAAAGAGCAGTACTTC

d_gene: -
abundance: -
v_gene: TRBV2
j_gene: TRBJ2-1
CDR3aa: CASSRGPGEPSNEQFF
CDR3nt: TGTGCCAGCAGCCGTGGTCCCGGGGAACCTAGCAATGAGCAGTTCTTC

d_gene: -
abundance: -
v_gene: TRBV12-5
j_gene: TRBJ1-5
CDR3aa: CASGLVEVPGEQPQHF
CDR3nt: TGTGCTAGTGGTTTGGTCGAGGTTCCGGGAGAACAGCCCCAGCATTTT

d_gene: TRBD1
abundance: few
v_gene: TRBV6-5
j_gene: TRBJ1-5
CDR3aa: CASSLGQGHQPQHF
CDR3nt: TGTGCCAGCAGCCTGGGACAGGGGCATCAGCCCCAGCATTTT

d_gene: TRBD2
abundance: -
v_gene: TRBV7-9
j_gene: TRBJ2-1
CDR3aa: CAGGDEQFF
CDR3nt: TGTGCGGGGGGGGATGAGCAGTTCTTC

d_gene: -
abundance: -
v_gene: TRBV11-2
j_gene: TRBJ2-4
CDR3aa: CASSWTVLAKNIQYF
CDR3nt: TGTGCCAGCAGCTGGACAGTCTTAGCCAAAAACATTCAGTACTTC

d_gene: TRBD1
abundance: -
v_gene: TRBV5-6
j_gene: TRBJ1-4
CDR3aa: CASSDRGNEKLFF
CDR3nt: TGTGCCAGCAGCGACAGGGGTAATGAAAAACTGTTTTTT